What follows are 4 T cell receptor beta chains derived from one specimen sequenced in a study of cytomegalovirus exposure and HLA in healthy donors. TCRdb's copy holds only in-frame clones and misses some; the assay was immunoSEQ multiplex PCR. The sample has more than 80,000 clones, about nine tenths seen once. Source material: PBMCs. Receptors were obtained from a woman younger than 30 in good health and CMV-seropositive.

The chain combines TRBV4-2 with TRBJ2-3; D is perhaps TRBD2 (6 bases). V lost 2 bases and J 2 bases, leaving 14 bases between the germline ends. The length of the CDR3 is 16 residues. Germline CDR1 and CDR2: LGHNA and YNFKEQ. CDR3 region: CASSQFGGTATDTQYF. The CDR3 nucleotides are TGTGCCAGCAGCCAATTTGGGGGGACCGCCACAGATACGCAGTATTTT.

The chain uses TRBV5-4 and TRBJ1-1; D ambiguous. The V and J ends lost 0 bases and 2 bases respectively, with 8 bases between them. The CDR3 covers 14 residues. Germline V CDR1 and CDR2: SGHNT, YYREEE (reference sequence). The CDR3 is CASSLAPVNTEAFF. The DNA for the CDR3 is TGTGCCAGCAGCTTGGCCCCAGTCAACACTGAAGCTTTCTTT.

The J gene is TRBJ2-3, the V gene TRBV7-9; perhaps TRBD2 as D (6 bases). Trimming shortened V by 6 bases and J by 5 bases, and 12 bases separated the two germline ends. The CDR3 length is 13 residues. Germline V gene data show CDR1 as SEHNR and CDR2 as FQNEAQ (reference sequence). The CDR3 DNA is TGTGCCAGCAGACGGGACTCTGGAGATACGCAGTATTTT. This gives the protein CASRRDSGDTQYF.

CDR3 region: CASSQGGGYTF. CDR3 in DNA: TGTGCCAGCAGCCAGGGTGGCGGCTACACCTTC. The J gene is TRBJ1-2, the V gene TRBV5-6; maybe TRBD1 (5 bases). Germline V lookup: CDR1 SGHDT, CDR2 YYEEEE. The length of the CDR3 is 11 residues. V was trimmed by 4 bases and J by 8 bases, leaving 9 bases between them. The full variable domain, rest sourced from reference TRBV5-6 and TRBJ1-2, is DAGVTQSPTHLIKTRGQQVTLRCSPKSGHDTVSWYQQALGQGPQFIFQYYEEEERQRGNFPDRFSGHQFPNYSSELNVNALLLGDSALYLCASSQGGGYTFGSGTRLTVV.